Ten or more counts support the clone carrying this TCR beta chain. What it recognizes is unknown. They built TCR cDNA with 5'RACE template switching, a step that put in a universal primer site and UMIs. TCRdb redid the calling of the 5' RACE reads with MiXCR, one entry per CDR3 protein. This table has over 45,000 distinct CDR3 sequences, 7.1% appearing once. The sample belongs to a study of T cells after yellow fever vaccination. Study conclusions and caveats: Reappearance after the booster was observed for most primary-vaccination clones (around 95% CD4, about 90% CD8).

Trimming removed 2 bases from V and 5 bases from J, with 7 bases in between. The CDR3 has 13 amino acids. Germline lookup yields CDR1 MNHEY and CDR2 SVGEGT. Sequencing was performed on CD8+ T cells sorted from PBMCs, taken on the day of the first yellow fever vaccination. The receptor was isolated from a man in his late teens or twenties who received the YFV17D yellow fever vaccine. This chain links TRBV6-2 or TRBV6-3 with TRBJ1-5; no reliable D call. Here the CDR3 DNA reads TGTGCCAGCAGTTACCCCGGGTATCAGCCCCAGCATTTT. Residues: CASSYPGYQPQHF.